A single sample is the source of the 15 T cell receptor beta chains below, sequenced in a study of cytomegalovirus exposure and HLA in healthy donors. Amplification used 60 Vbeta primers and 13 Jbeta primers. Sequencing used immunoSEQ multiplex PCR; TCRdb keeps in-frame clones, though not all of them. The data show roughly 130,000 clones, roughly 80% seen once. Material: PBMCs. These receptors were taken from a man younger than 35 in good health and CMV-seronegative.

This clone was seen a single time. The chain links TRBV5-1 to TRBJ1-2; maybe TRBD1 (6 bases). Trimming took off 3 bases at V and 4 bases at J, with 13 bases between the two ends. CDR1 and CDR2 from the germline V gene are SGHRS and YFSETQ. This CDR3 contains 14 residues. CDR3 in amino acids: CASSSGQSGYGYTF. The CDR3 DNA reads TGCGCCAGCAGCTCCGGACAGTCGGGCTATGGCTACACCTTC.

V usage is TRBV10-3 and J usage is TRBJ2-5; D call uncertain. The CDR3 length is 16 residues. V was pared by 0 bases and J by 2 bases, with 13 bases between. Germline-derived CDR1 and CDR2 are ENHRY and SYGVKD. DNA for the CDR3: TGTGCCATCAGTGAGTCGATTGGCAGACTTCAAGAGACCCAGTACTTC. Its translation: CAISESIGRLQETQYF.

The genes are TRBV10-3 and TRBJ2-3; D is perhaps TRBD2 (6 bases). CDR1 is ENHRY, CDR2 SYGVKD, per germline. The CDR3 covers 13 residues. Trimming removed 10 bases at V and 8 bases at J, with 19 bases between. The CDR3 protein is CATREQGEGTQYF. CDR3 DNA: TGTGCCACCCGGGAGCAGGGTGAAGGTACGCAGTATTTT.

J is TRBJ1-2 and V is TRBV5-6; no clear D. Germline V CDR1 and CDR2: SGHDT, YYEEEE. This CDR3 is built from 15 residues. Trimming removed 4 bases from V and 6 bases from J, with 19 bases in between. The CDR3 DNA is TGTGCCAGCAGCCTACCCCGGGAGTCGGAGGATGGCTACACCTTC. It translates to CASSLPRESEDGYTF.

This clone was recorded once. The V and J genes are TRBV6-5 and TRBJ1-2; D perhaps matches TRBD1 (6 bases). CDR1 and CDR2 (germline): MNHEY, SVGAGI. The CDR3 sequence is 14 residues long. With 3 bases removed from V and 4 bases from J, the gap between germline ends came to 12 bases. CDR3 in DNA: TGTGCCAGCAGTTATAAAAGGACAGCCTATGGCTACACCTTC. Translated, it gives CASSYKRTAYGYTF.

This rearrangement joins TRBV7-9 to TRBJ1-1; the D gene is possibly TRBD1 (6 bases). The CDR3 is made up of 14 amino acids. The germline V and J ends were trimmed by 4 bases and 6 bases, with 15 bases remaining between them. CDR1 and CDR2 from the germline V gene are SEHNR and FQNEAQ (reference sequence). The CDR3 is CASSSAGGDAEAFF. In DNA form, the CDR3 reads TGTGCCAGCAGCTCCGCGGGGGGCGACGCTGAAGCTTTCTTT.

This sequence joins TRBV7-8 and TRBJ1-6, with 8 bases identical to TRBD1. V lost 1 base, J lost 8 bases, and 7 bases stayed unmatched. The CDR3 contains 16 residues. Germline loops: CDR1 SGHVS, CDR2 FQNEAQ. CDR3 residues: CASSLGFATGDSPLHF. The CDR3 nucleotides read TGTGCCAGCAGCTTAGGATTTGCGACAGGGGATTCACCCCTCCACTTT.

The chain is built from TRBV6-5 and TRBJ1-1; TRBD1 matches at 11 bases. The length of the CDR3 is 16 residues. Looked up from germline, CDR1 is MNHEY and CDR2 is SVGAGI. Trimming took 1 base from V and 3 from J; bases not matched to a gene: 4. This CDR3 reads CASSYWAGQGDTEAFF. In DNA form, the CDR3 reads TGTGCCAGCAGTTACTGGGCGGGACAGGGGGACACTGAAGCTTTCTTT.

The chain employs TRBV7-2 and TRBJ1-6; no clear D gene. Germline loops: CDR1 SGHTA, CDR2 FQGNSA. Between the trimmed V and J ends, which lost 5 bases and 6 bases, there was a span of 8 bases. The CDR3 has 13 amino acids. As DNA, the CDR3 is TGTGCCAGCAGCCCGGAGAGTAATTCACCCCTCCACTTT. This encodes CASSPESNSPLHF.

This clone was seen only a few times. V gene TRBV10-3 combines with J gene TRBJ1-2, with D possibly being TRBD1 (5 bases). Looked up from germline, CDR1 is ENHRY and CDR2 is SYGVKD. The CDR3 consists of 12 residues. With 6 bases removed from V and 5 bases from J, the gap between germline ends came to 10 bases. The CDR3 region is CAISPQGYGYTF. CDR3 in DNA: TGTGCCATCAGCCCCCAGGGTTATGGCTACACCTTC.

V is TRBV5-4 and J is TRBJ2-5; D is ambiguous. The J call could be wrong; TRBJ2-7 is a better fit for the DNA end. Germline CDR1 SGHNT, CDR2 YYREEE (reference sequence). The CDR3 runs to 12 residues. The CDR3 DNA follows: TGTGCCAGCAGCTTGCTTGCCAACGAGCAGTACTTC. The encoded protein is CASSLLANEQYF.

The chain recombines TRBV7-9 with TRBJ1-2, with 10 bases matching TRBD1. CDR3 length: 16 residues. V dropped 7 bases and J dropped 8; count of bases not matched to a gene: 16. CDR1 and CDR2 (germline): SEHNR, FQNEAQ (reference sequence). CDR3 sequence reads: CASNHYGDRGSVGYTF. In DNA form, the CDR3 reads TGTGCCAGCAACCACTACGGGGACAGGGGATCTGTAGGCTACACCTTC.

The V call is TRBV27, the J call TRBJ2-5; D gene ambiguous. CDR1 is MNHEY and CDR2 is SMNVEV in the germline V gene (reference sequence). The CDR3 covers 13 residues. Between the trimmed V and J ends, which lost 5 bases and 5 bases, there was a span of 12 bases. CDR3 region: CASSPSPGETQYF. The CDR3 DNA is TGTGCCAGCAGTCCGTCACCCGGGGAGACCCAGTACTTC.

Here the CDR3 DNA reads TGCGCCAGCAGCCAAGAGAGTTACAATGAGCAGTTCTTC. Protein product: CASSQESYNEQFF. The rearrangement uses TRBV4-3 and TRBJ2-1; no definite D call. The CDR3 loop spans 13 amino acids. Germline CDR1 is LGHNA and CDR2 is YSLEER. Trimming stripped 0 bases from V and 4 bases from J, with 4 bases between.

V gene TRBV6-5 combines with J gene TRBJ1-2, with D maybe TRBD1 (5 bases). The CDR3 is 13 residues long. Between the trimmed V and J ends, which lost 6 bases and 0 bases, there was a span of 8 bases. Looked up from germline, CDR1 is MNHEY and CDR2 is SVGAGI. CDR3 region: CASRTVANYGYTF. The CDR3 region has the DNA TGTGCCAGCAGGACAGTAGCTAACTATGGCTACACCTTC.